The clone carrying this TCR beta chain has only a few counts. This CDR3 contains 15 residues. Germline loops: CDR1 SNHLY, CDR2 FYNNEI. V was clipped by 3 bases and J by 1 base, with 13 bases between them. The sample belongs to a study of blood T cell repertoires in COVID-19. Overall study context: The United States, Italy and Spain were the sources of the acute and convalescent COVID-19 samples.

The protocol was immunoSEQ multiplex PCR, while the TCRdb copy is restricted to in-frame clones and leaves out a portion. The profile shows a few hundred thousand clones, approximately 90% of them singletons. This TCR was recovered from a man aged 55 to 69 who had recovered from COVID-19. The sequencing input was peripheral blood. V is TRBV2 and J is TRBJ2-7; D ambiguous. CDR3 sequence: CASSDILPESYEQYF. CDR3 nucleotides: TGTGCCAGCAGTGACATACTGCCGGAGTCCTACGAGCAGTACTTC.